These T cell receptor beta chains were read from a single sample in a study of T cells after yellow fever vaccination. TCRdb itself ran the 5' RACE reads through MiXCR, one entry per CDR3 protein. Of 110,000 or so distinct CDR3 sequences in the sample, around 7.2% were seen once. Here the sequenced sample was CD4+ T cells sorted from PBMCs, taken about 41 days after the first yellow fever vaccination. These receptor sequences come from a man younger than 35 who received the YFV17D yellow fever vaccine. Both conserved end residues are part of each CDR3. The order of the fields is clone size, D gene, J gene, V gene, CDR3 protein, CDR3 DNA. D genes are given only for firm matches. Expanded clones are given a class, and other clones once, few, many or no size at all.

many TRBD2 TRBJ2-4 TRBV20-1 CSAQGLAGVVAKNIQYF TGCAGTGCCCAGGGGCTAGCGGGGGTTGTAGCCAAAAACATTCAGTACTTC
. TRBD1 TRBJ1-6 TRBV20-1 CSASIGGAYNSPLHF TGCAGTGCTAGTATAGGGGGCGCCTATAATTCACCCCTCCACTTT
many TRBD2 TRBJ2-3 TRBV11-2 CASSLGTSGGDTQYF TGTGCCAGCAGCTTAGGGACTAGCGGGGGAGATACGCAGTATTTT
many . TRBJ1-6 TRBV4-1 CASSHQTRGPRFRNSPLHF TGCGCCAGCAGCCACCAAACGCGGGGACCAAGGTTTCGTAATTCACCCCTCCACTTT
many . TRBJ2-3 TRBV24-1 CATSDPNTGIITDTQYF TGTGCCACCAGTGACCCAAATACAGGTATAATCACAGATACGCAGTATTTT
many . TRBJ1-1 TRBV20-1 CSALPGVRISEAFF TGCAGTGCTCTGCCAGGGGTAAGGATTTCTGAAGCTTTCTTT
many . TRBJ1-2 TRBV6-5 CASSYVQALDGYTF TGTGCCAGCAGTTACGTTCAGGCCCTAGATGGCTACACCTTC
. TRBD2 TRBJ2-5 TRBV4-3 CASSRTSGGVGETQYF TGCGCCAGCAGCCGGACTAGCGGAGGGGTTGGAGAGACCCAGTACTTC
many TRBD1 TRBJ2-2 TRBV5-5 CASYGQGRTGELFF TGTGCCAGCTATGGACAGGGTAGAACCGGGGAGCTGTTTTTT
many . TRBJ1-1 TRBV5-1 CASSTGGDTEAFF TGCGCCAGCAGCACCGGGGGGGACACTGAAGCTTTCTTT
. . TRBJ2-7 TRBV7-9 CASSLDYSYEQYF TGTGCCAGCAGCTTGGACTACTCCTACGAGCAGTACTTC
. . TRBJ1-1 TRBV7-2 CASSVGHLNTEAFF TGTGCCAGCAGCGTGGGGCACTTGAACACTGAAGCTTTCTTT
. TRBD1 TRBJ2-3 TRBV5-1 CASSPPTGGNTDTQYF TGCGCCAGCAGCCCTCCGACAGGGGGCAACACAGATACGCAGTATTTT
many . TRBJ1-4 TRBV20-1 CSASATNEKLFF TGCAGTGCTAGTGCAACTAATGAAAAACTGTTTTTT